This T cell receptor (beta chain) was sequenced for a study of beta chain features in type 1 diabetes. Whole-study results and caveats: A pattern of fewer insertions and more deletions at VDJ junctions was seen in type 1 diabetes patients. There was a moderate but significant shortening of TCRB CDR3s in all four CD4+ subsets of Type 1 diabetes patients.

J lost 5 bases, V lost 6 bases, and 4 bases had no gene match. The germline CDR1 and CDR2 sequences are MNHEY and SVGAGI. This CDR3 is built from 13 residues. The entirety of the isolated RNA underwent reverse transcription, so expressed TCRB transcripts were sequenced. Profiled with immunoSEQ multiplex PCR; TCRdb holds only in-frame clones, not every one. The sample contains roughly 50,000 clones, approximately 43% of which appear only once. In the case of this clone: No antigen is known for it.

The sample comprised stem cell memory CD4+ T cells from blood. The receptor was isolated from a man between 25 and 39 years old with type 1 diabetes. The chain has TRBV6-5 and TRBJ2-7, with 10 positions matching TRBD1. Here the CDR3 reads CASRGTGVDEQYF. The CDR3 DNA reads TGTGCCAGCAGAGGGACAGGGGTCGACGAGCAGTACTTC.